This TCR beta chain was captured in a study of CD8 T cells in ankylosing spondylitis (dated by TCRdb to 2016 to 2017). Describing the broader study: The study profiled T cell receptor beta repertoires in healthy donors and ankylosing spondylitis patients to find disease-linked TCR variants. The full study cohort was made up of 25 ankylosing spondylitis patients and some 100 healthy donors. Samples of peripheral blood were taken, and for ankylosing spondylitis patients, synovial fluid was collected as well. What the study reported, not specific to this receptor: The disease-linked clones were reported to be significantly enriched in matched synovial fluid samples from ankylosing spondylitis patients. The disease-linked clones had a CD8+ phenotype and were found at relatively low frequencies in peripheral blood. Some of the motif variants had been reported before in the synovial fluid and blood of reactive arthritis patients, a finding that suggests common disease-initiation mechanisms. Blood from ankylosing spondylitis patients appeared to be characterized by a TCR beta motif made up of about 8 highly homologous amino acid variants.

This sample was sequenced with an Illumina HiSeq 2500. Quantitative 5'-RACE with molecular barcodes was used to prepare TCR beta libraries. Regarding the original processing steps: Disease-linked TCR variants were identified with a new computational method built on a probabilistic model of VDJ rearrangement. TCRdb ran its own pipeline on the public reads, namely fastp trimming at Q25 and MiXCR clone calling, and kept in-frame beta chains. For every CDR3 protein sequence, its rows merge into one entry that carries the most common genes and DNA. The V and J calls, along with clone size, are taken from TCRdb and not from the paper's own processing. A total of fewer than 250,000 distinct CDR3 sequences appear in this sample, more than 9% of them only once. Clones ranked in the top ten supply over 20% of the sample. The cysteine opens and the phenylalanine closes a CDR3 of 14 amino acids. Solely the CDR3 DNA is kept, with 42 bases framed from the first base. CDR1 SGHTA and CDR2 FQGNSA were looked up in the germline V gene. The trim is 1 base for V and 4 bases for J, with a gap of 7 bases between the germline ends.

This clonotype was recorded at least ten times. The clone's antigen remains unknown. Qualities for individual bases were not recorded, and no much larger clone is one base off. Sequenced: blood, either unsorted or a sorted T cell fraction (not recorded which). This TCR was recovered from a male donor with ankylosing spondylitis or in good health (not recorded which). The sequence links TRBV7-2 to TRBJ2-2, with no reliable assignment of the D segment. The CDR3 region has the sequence CASSLDTSTGELFF. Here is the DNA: TGTGCCAGCAGCTTAGACACCTCCACCGGGGAGCTGTTTTTT.